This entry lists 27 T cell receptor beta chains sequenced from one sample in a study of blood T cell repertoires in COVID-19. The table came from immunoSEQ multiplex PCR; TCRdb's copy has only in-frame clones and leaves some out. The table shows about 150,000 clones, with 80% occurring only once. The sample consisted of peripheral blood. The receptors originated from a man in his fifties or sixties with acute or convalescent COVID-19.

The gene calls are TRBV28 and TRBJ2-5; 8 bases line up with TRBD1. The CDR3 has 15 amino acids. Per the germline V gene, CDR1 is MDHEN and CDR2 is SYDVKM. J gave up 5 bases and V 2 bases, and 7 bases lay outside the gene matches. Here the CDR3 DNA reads TGTGCCAGCAGTTTAGAGCAGGGGGCATGGGAGACCCAGTACTTC. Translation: CASSLEQGAWETQYF.

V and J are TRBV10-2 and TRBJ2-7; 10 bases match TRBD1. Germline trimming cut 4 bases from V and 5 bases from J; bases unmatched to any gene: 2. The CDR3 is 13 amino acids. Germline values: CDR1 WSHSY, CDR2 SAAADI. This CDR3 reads CASSVTGGDEQYF. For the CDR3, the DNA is TGCGCCAGCAGTGTGACAGGGGGCGACGAGCAGTACTTC.

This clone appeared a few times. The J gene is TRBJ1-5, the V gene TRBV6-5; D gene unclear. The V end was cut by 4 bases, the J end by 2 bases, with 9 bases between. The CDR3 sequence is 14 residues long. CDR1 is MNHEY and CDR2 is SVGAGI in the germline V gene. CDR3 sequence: CASSSWEGNQPQHF. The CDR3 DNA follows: TGTGCCAGCAGTTCCTGGGAGGGCAATCAGCCCCAGCATTTT.

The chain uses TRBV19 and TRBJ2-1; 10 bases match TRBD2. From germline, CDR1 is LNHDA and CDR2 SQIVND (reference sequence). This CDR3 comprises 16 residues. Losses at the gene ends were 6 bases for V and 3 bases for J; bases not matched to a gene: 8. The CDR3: CASSDRLAGGYNEQFF. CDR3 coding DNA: TGTGCCAGTAGCGACAGATTAGCGGGAGGCTACAATGAGCAGTTCTTC.

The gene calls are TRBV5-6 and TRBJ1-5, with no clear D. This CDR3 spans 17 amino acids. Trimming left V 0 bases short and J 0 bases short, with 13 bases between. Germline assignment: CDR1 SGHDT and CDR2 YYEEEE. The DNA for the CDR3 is TGTGCCAGCAGCTTGGCCCCGGTCGGGGATAGCAATCAGCCCCAGCATTTT. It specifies CASSLAPVGDSNQPQHF.

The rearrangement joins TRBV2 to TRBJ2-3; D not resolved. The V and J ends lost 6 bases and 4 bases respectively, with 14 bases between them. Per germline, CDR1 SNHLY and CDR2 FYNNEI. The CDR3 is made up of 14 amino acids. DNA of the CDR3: TGTGCCAGCAGCGACGGAACAGTGGCAGATACGCAGTATTTT. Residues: CASSDGTVADTQYF.

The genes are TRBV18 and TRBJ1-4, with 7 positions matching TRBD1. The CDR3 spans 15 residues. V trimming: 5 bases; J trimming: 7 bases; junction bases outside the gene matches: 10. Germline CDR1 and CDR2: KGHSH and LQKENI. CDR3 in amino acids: CASSTYTGEGEKLFF. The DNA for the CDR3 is TGTGCCAGCTCAACCTACACAGGGGAAGGTGAAAAACTGTTTTTT.

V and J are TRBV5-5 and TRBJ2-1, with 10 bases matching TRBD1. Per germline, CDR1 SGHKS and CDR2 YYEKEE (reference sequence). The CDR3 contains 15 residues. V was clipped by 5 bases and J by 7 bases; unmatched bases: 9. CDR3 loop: CASSVGTGVWNEQFF. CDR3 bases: TGTGCCAGCAGTGTCGGGACAGGGGTTTGGAATGAGCAGTTCTTC.

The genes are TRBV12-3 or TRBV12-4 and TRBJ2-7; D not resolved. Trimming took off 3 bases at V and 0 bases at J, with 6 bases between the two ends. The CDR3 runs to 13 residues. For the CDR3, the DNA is TGTGCCAGCAGTTTTGGCAACTCCTACGAGCAGTACTTC. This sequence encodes CASSFGNSYEQYF.

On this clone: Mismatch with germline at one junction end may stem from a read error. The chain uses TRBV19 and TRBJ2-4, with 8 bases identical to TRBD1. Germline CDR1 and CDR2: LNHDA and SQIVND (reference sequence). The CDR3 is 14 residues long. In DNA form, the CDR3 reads TGTGCCAGTAGAGAGGACAGGGCCAGAAACATTCAGTACTTC. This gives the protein CASREDRARNIQYF.

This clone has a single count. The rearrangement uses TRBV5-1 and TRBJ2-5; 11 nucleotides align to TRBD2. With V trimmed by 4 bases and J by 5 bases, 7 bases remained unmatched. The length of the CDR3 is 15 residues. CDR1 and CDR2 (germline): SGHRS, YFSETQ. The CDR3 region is CASSLRLAGQETQYF. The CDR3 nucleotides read TGCGCCAGCAGCCTGAGACTAGCGGGGCAGGAGACCCAGTACTTC.

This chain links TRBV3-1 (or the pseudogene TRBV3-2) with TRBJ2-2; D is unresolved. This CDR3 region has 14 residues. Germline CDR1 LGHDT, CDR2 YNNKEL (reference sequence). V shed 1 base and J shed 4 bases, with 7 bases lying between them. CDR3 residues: CASSQGPITGELFF. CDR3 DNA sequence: TGTGCCAGCAGCCAAGGGCCGATCACCGGGGAGCTGTTTTTT.

The CDR3 sequence is CASSILGLAGEGADTQYF. The CDR3 DNA sequence: TGTGCCAGTAGTATACTGGGACTAGCGGGAGAGGGGGCAGATACGCAGTATTTT. V and J are TRBV19 and TRBJ2-3; 14 bases are a match to TRBD2. Germline CDR1 reads LNHDA; CDR2 reads SQIVND (reference sequence). Losses at the gene ends were 2 bases for V and 4 bases for J; bases not matched to a gene: 8. CDR3 length: 18 amino acids.

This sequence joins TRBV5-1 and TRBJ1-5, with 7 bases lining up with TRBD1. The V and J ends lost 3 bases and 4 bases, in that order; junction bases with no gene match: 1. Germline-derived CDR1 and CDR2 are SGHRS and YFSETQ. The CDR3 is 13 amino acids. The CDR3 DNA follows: TGCGCCAGCAGCTCCAGGGGGAATCAGCCCCAGCATTTT. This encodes CASSSRGNQPQHF.

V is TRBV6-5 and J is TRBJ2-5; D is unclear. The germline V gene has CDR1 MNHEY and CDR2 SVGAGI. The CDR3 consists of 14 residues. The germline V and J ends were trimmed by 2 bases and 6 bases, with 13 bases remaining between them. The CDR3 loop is CASSYANTMQTQYF. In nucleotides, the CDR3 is TGTGCCAGCAGTTACGCCAACACCATGCAGACCCAGTACTTC.

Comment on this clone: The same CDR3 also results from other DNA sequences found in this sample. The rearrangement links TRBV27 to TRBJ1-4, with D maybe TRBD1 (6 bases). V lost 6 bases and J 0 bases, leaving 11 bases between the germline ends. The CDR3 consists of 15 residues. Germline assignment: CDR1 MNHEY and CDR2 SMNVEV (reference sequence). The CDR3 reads CASSFAGATNEKLFF. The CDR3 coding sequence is TGTGCCAGCAGCTTTGCAGGGGCAACTAATGAAAAACTGTTTTTT.

The CDR3 nucleotides are TGTGCCAGTAGCCCAAACGGACTAGCGGGAGGGCCGAACACAGATACGCAGTATTTT. This gives the protein CASSPNGLAGGPNTDTQYF. V usage is TRBV19 and J usage is TRBJ2-3; 15 positions agree with TRBD2. Germline CDR1 and CDR2: LNHDA and SQIVND (reference sequence). The V and J ends lost 6 bases and 2 bases, in that order; junction bases with no gene match: 12. This CDR3 is built from 19 residues.

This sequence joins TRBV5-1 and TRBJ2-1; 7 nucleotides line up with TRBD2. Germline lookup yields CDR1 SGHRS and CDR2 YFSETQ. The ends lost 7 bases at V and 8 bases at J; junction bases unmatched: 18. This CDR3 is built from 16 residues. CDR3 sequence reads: CASGLGAGAVSDEQFF. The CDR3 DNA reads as TGCGCCAGCGGTCTCGGTGCGGGAGCAGTCTCGGATGAGCAGTTCTTC.

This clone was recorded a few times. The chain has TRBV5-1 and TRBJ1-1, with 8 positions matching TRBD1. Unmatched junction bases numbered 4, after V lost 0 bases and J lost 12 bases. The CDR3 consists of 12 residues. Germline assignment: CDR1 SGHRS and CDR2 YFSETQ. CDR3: CASSLEGQDSFF. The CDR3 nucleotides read TGCGCCAGCAGCTTGGAGGGACAGGATTCTTTCTTT.

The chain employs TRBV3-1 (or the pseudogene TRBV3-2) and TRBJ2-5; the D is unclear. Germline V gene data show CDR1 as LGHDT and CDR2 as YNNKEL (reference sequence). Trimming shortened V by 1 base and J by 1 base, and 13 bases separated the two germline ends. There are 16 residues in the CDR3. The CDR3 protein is CASSQGFSRIQETQYF. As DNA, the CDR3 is TGTGCCAGCAGCCAAGGTTTTTCTAGGATCCAAGAGACCCAGTACTTC.

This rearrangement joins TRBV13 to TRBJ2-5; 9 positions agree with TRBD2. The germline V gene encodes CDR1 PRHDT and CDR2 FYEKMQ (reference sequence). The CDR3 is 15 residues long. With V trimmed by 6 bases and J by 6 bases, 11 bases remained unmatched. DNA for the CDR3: TGTGCCAGCAGTCAGGGACTAGCTGGGCCCCAGACCCAGTACTTC. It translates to CASSQGLAGPQTQYF.

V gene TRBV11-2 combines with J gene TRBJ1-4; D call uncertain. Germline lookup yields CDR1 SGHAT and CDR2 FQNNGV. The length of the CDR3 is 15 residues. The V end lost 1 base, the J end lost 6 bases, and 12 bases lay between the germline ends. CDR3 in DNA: TGTGCCAGCAGCTTAGCGTCCGATCGGTATGAAAAACTGTTTTTT. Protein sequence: CASSLASDRYEKLFF.

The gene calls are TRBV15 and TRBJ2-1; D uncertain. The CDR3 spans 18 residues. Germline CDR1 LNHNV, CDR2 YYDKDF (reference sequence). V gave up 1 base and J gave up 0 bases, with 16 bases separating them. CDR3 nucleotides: TGTGCCACCAGCAGAGCCCAGACCTTCTCGGGCTCCTACAATGAGCAGTTCTTC. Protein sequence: CATSRAQTFSGSYNEQFF.

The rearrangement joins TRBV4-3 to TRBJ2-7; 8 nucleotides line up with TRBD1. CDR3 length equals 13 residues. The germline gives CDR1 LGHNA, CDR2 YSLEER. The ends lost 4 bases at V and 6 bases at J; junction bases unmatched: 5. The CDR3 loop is CASSPRQGLEQYF. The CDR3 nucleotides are TGCGCCAGCAGCCCGCGACAGGGGCTCGAGCAGTACTTC.

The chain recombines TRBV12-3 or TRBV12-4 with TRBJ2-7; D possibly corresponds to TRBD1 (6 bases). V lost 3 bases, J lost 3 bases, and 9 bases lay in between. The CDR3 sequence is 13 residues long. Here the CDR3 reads CASSFKGGYEQYF. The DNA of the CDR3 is TGTGCCAGCAGTTTCAAAGGGGGCTACGAGCAGTACTTC.

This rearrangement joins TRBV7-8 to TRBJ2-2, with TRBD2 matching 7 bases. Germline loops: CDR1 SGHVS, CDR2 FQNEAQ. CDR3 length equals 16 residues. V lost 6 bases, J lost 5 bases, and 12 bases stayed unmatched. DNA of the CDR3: TGTGCCAGCAGTCAAACGGGTAGCGGGCGGACCGGGGAGCTGTTTTTT. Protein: CASSQTGSGRTGELFF.

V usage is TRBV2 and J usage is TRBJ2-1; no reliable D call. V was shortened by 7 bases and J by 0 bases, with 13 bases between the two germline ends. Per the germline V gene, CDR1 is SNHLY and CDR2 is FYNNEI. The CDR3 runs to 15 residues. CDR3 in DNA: TGTGCCAGCACGATGGTCTCGAGCTCCTACAATGAGCAGTTCTTC. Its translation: CASTMVSSSYNEQFF.